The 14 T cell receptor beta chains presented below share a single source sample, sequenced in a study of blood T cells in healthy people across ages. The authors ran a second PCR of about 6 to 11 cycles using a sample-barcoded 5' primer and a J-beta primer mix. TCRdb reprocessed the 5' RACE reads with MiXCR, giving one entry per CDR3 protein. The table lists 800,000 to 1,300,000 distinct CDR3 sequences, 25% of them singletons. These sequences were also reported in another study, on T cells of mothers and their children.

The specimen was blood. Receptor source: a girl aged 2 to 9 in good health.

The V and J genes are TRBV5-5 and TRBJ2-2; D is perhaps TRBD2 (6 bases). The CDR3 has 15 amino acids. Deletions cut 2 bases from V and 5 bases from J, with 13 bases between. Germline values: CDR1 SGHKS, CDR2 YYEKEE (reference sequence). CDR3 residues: CASSFRGKLTGELFF. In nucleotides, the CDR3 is TGTGCCAGCAGCTTCCGGGGGAAACTAACCGGGGAGCTGTTTTTT.

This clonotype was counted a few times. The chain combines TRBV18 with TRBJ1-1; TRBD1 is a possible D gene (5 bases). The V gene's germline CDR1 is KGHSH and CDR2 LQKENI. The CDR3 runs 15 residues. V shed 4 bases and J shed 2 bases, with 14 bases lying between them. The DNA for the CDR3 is TGTGCCAGCTCACGGGGGTCGGCGACTAACACTGAAGCTTTCTTT. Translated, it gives CASSRGSATNTEAFF. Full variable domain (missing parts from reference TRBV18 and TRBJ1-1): NAGVMQNPRHLVRRRGQEARLRCSPMKGHSHVYWYRQLPEEGLKFMVYLQKENIIDESGMPKERFSAEFPKEGPSILRIQQVVRGDSAAYFCASSRGSATNTEAFFGQGTRLTVV.

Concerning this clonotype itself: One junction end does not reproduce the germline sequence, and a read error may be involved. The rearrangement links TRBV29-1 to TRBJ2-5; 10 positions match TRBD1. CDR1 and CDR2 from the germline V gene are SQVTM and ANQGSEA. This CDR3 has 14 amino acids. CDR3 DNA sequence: TGCAGTGTTGCATCCCCGGGACAGGGGAAGACCCAGTACTTC. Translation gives CSVASPGQGKTQYF.

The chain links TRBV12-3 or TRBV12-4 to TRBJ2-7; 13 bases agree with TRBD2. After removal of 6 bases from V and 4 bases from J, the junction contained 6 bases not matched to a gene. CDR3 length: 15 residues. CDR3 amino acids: CASSEGLAGAYEQYF. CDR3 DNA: TGTGCCAGCAGCGAAGGACTAGCGGGAGCGTACGAGCAGTACTTC.

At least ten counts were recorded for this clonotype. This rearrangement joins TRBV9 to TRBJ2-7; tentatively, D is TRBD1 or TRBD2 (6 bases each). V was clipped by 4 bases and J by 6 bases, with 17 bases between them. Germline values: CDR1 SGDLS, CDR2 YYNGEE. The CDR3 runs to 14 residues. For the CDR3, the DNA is TGTGCCAGCAGCCGACTAGAGGGGGGCGGCGAGCAGTACTTC. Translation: CASSRLEGGGEQYF.

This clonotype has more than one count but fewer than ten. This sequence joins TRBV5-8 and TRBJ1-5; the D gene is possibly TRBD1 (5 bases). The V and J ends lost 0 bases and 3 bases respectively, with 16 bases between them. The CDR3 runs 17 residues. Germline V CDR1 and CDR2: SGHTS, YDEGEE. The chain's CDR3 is CASSLVGGDNPNQPQHF. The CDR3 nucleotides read TGTGCCAGCAGCTTGGTTGGGGGAGATAACCCCAATCAGCCCCAGCATTTT. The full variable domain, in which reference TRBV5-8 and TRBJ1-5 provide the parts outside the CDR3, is EAGVTQSPTHLIKTRGQQATLRCSPISGHTSVYWYQQALGLGLQFLLWYDEGEERNRGNFPPRFSGRQFPNYSSELNVNALELEDSALYLCASSLVGGDNPNQPQHFGDGTRLSIL.

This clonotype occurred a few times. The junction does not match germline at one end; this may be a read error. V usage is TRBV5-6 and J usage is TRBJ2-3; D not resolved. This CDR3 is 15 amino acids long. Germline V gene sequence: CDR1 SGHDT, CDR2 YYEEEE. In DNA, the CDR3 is TGCGCCAGCAGCTTGGCGGTAGCCATGACAGATACGCAGTATTTT. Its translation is CASSLAVAMTDTQYF.

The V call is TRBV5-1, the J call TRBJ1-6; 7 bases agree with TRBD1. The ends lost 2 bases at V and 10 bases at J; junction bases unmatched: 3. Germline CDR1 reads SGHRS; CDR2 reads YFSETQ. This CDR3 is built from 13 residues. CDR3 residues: CASSFAGGSPLHF. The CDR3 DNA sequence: TGCGCCAGCAGCTTCGCAGGGGGATCACCCCTCCACTTT. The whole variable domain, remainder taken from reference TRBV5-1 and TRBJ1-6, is KAGVTQTPRYLIKTRGQQVTLSCSPISGHRSVSWYQQTPGQGLQFLFEYFSETQRNKGNFPGRFSGRQFSNSRSEMNVSTLELGDSALYLCASSFAGGSPLHFGNGTRLTVT.

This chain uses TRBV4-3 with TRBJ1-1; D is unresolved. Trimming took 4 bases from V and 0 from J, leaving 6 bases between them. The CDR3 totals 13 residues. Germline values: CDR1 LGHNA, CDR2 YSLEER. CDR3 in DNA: TGCGCCAGCAGCCTCCATATGAACACTGAAGCTTTCTTT. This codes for CASSLHMNTEAFF.

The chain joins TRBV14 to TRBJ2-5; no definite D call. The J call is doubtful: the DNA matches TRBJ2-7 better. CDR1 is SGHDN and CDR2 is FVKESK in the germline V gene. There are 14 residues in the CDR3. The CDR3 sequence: CASSQEVTADEQYF. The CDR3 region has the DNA TGTGCCAGCAGCCAAGAGGTAACGGCGGACGAGCAGTACTTC.

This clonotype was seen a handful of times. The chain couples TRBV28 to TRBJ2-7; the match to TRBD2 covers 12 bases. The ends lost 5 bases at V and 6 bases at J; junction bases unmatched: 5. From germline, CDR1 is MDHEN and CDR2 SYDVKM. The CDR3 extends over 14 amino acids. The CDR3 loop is CASSLLAGGSEQYF. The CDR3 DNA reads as TGTGCCAGCAGTCTACTAGCGGGAGGCTCCGAGCAGTACTTC. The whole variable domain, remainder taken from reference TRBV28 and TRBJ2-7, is DVKVTQSSRYLVKRTGEKVFLECVQDMDHENMFWYRQDPGLGLRLIYFSYDVKMKEKGDIPEGYSVSREKKERFSLILESASTNQTSMYLCASSLLAGGSEQYFGPGTRLTVT.

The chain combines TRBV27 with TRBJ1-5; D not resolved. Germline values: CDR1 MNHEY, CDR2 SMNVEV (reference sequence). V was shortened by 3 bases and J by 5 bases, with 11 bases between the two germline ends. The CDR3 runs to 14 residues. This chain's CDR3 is CASSFGSSDQPQHF. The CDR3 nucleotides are TGTGCCAGCAGTTTCGGCAGCTCGGATCAGCCCCAGCATTTT.

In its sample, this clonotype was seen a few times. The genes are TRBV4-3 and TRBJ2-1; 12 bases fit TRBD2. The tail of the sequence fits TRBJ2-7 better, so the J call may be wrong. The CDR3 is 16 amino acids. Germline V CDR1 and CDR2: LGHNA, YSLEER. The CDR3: CASSQDRLAGVYEQYF. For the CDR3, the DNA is TGCGCCAGCAGCCAAGATCGACTAGCGGGGGTTTACGAGCAGTACTTC.

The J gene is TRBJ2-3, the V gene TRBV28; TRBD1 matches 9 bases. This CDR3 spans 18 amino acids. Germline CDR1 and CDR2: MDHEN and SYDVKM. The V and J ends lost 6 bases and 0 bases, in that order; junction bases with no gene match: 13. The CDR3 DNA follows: TGTGCCAGCAGCCTATCCCTTGAGGGACAGGGTAGCACAGATACGCAGTATTTT. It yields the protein CASSLSLEGQGSTDTQYF.